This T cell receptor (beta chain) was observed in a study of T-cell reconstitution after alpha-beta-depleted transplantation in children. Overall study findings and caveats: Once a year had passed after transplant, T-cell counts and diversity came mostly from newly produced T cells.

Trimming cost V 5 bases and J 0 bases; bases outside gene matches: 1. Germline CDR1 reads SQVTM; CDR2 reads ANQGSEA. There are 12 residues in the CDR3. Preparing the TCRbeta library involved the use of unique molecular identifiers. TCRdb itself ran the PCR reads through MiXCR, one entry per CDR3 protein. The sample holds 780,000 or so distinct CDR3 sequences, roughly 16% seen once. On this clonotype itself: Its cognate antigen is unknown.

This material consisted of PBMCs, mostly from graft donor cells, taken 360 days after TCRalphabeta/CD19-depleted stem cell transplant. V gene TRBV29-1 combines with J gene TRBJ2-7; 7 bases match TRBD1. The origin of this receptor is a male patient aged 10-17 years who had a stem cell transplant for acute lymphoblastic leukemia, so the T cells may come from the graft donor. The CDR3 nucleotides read TGCAGCGTTCGGGACAGCTCCTACGAGCAGTACTTC. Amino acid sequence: CSVRDSSYEQYF.